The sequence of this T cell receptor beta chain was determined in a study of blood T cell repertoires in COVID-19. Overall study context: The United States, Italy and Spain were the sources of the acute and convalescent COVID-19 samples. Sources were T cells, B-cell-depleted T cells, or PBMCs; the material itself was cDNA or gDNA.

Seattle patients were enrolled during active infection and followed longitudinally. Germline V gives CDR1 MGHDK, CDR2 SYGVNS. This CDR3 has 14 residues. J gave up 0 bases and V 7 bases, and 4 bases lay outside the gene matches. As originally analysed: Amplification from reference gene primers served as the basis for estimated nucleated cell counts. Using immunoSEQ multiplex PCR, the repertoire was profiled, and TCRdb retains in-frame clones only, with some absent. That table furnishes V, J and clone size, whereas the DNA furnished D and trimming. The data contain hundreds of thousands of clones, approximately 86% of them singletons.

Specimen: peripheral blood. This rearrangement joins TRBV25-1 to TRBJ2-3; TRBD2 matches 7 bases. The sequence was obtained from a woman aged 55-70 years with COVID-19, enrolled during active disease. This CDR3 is CASKGGLSTDTQYF. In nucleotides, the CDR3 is TGTGCCAGCAAGGGAGGGTTAAGCACAGATACGCAGTATTTT.